The next 11 T cell receptor beta chains were all read from a single sample in a study of T cells in Graves' hyperthyroidism and ophthalmopathy. RNA transcripts gave rise to amplified TCR beta CDR3 regions. First-round RT-PCR of the TCR CDR3 relied on the HTBI primer set. One entry per CDR3 protein, called by TCRdb with MiXCR from the multiplex PCR reads. The data hold fewer than 750,000 distinct CDR3 sequences, with around 42% observed a single time. Sequenced: peripheral blood or thyroid tissue (not recorded which). These TCRs come from a woman aged 18-29 years with Graves' hyperthyroidism.

This clonotype was seen ten or more times. At one boundary the junction diverges from the germline segment, which might be a read error. The rearrangement links TRBV29-1 to TRBJ1-2; TRBD1 aligns across 8 bases. CDR3 length: 11 amino acids. Germline V gene data show CDR1 as SQVTM and CDR2 as ANQGSEA. CDR3 amino acids: CSGGGTGQDYF. The CDR3 DNA reads TGCAGCGGTGGGGGAACGGGACAGGATTACTTC.

This clonotype occurred many times. J is TRBJ2-7 and V is TRBV5-8; 9 positions match TRBD2. V shed 6 bases, J shed 2 bases, and the junction held 6 bases outside the gene matches. The CDR3 spans 14 residues. Per the germline V gene, CDR1 is SGHTS and CDR2 is YDEGEE. The CDR3 DNA is TGTGCCAGCAAGCTGACTAGCGGACCCTACGAGCAGTACTTC. Protein: CASKLTSGPYEQYF.

The chain has TRBV6-5 and TRBJ2-7, with D perhaps TRBD2 (7 bases). With 7 bases removed from V and 4 bases from J, the gap between germline ends came to 11 bases. This CDR3 has 12 amino acids. From germline, CDR1 is MNHEY and CDR2 SVGAGI. The CDR3 nucleotides are TGTGCCAGCACCAAGGGGGGGTACGAGCAGTACTTC. Its translation: CASTKGGYEQYF.

This clonotype has at least ten counts. The genes are TRBV20-1 and TRBJ2-6; TRBD1 matches at 8 bases. CDR3 length: 17 residues. The junction had 7 bases not matched to a gene; V was cut back by 2 bases and J by 1 base. In germline, CDR1 is DFQATT, CDR2 SNEGSKA (reference sequence). Here the CDR3 DNA reads TGCAGTGCTAGATGGACAGGGCATCGGTCTGGGGCCAACGTCCTGACTTTC. Encoded protein: CSARWTGHRSGANVLTF.

The chain employs TRBV4-1 and TRBJ2-7; no clear D gene. The V and J ends lost 4 bases and 2 bases respectively, with 15 bases between them. CDR3 length equals 15 residues. Germline loops: CDR1 MGHRA, CDR2 YSYEKL. The CDR3 here is CASSLAPAATYEQYF. CDR3 DNA sequence: TGCGCCAGCAGCCTTGCCCCAGCAGCCACCTACGAGCAGTACTTC.

The gene calls are TRBV7-9 and TRBJ1-6; possibly TRBD1 for D (6 bases). Germline values: CDR1 SEHNR, CDR2 FQNEAQ (reference sequence). CDR3 length: 11 amino acids. V shed 6 bases and J shed 15 bases, with 12 bases lying between them. The chain's CDR3 is CASSRGGDLHF. CDR3 coding DNA: TGTGCCAGCAGTCGGGGGGGCGACCTCCACTTT.

This clonotype was seen many times. The gene calls are TRBV5-1 and TRBJ2-7, with D unresolved. Germline assignment: CDR1 SGHRS and CDR2 YFSETQ. The germline V and J ends were trimmed by 7 bases and 2 bases, with 13 bases remaining between them. The CDR3 spans 13 residues. This CDR3 is CASPSRWPYEQYF. The DNA of the CDR3 is TGCGCCAGCCCATCCAGGTGGCCCTACGAGCAGTACTTC.

The table lists this clonotype with many counts. The chain has TRBV7-8 and TRBJ1-4; D gene ambiguous. This CDR3 is built from 18 residues. V shed 1 base and J shed 6 bases, with 21 bases lying between them. Germline V gene sequence: CDR1 SGHVS, CDR2 FQNEAQ. The CDR3: CASSLVSARAEPHEKLFF. CDR3 nucleotides: TGTGCCAGCAGCTTAGTCTCTGCGCGGGCGGAACCACATGAAAAACTGTTTTTT. Using reference TRBV7-8 and TRBJ1-4 for the parts outside the CDR3, the full variable domain is GAGVSQSPRYKVAKRGQDVALRCDPISGHVSLFWYQQALGQGPEFLTYFQNEAQLDKSGLPSDRFFAERPEGSVSTLKIQRTQQEDSAVYLCASSLVSARAEPHEKLFFGSGTQLSVL.

This clonotype was observed many times. The gene calls are TRBV9 and TRBJ1-2; D remains unclear. The CDR3 is 13 residues long. Trimming removed 3 bases from V and 6 bases from J, with 12 bases in between. The germline CDR1 and CDR2 sequences are SGDLS and YYNGEE. CDR3 DNA: TGTGCCAGCAGCGGCTGGATCTCTGATGGCTACACCTTC. Its translation is CASSGWISDGYTF. Full variable domain (outside the CDR3, taken from reference TRBV9 and TRBJ1-2): DSGVTQTPKHLITATGQRVTLRCSPRSGDLSVYWYQQSLDQGLQFLIQYYNGEERAKGNILERFSAQQFPDLHSELNLSSLELGDSALYFCASSGWISDGYTFGSGTRLTVV.

This sequence joins TRBV12-3 or TRBV12-4 and TRBJ2-7; 8 bases align to TRBD2. The J segment lost 1 base and the V segment lost 6 bases, leaving 8 bases of the junction unmatched. This CDR3 is 15 amino acids long. The CDR3 region has the DNA TGTGCCAGCAGGGAGAGCGGGAGAAGTTCCTACGAGCAGTACTTC. Its translation is CASRESGRSSYEQYF.

This clonotype occurred a few times. V and J are TRBV7-2 and TRBJ1-5; 9 bases are shared with TRBD1. Germline V gene sequence: CDR1 SGHTA, CDR2 FQGNSA. V trimming: 5 bases; J trimming: 1 base; junction bases outside the gene matches: 6. The CDR3 is 16 amino acids. CDR3 region: CASSGLTGGSNQPQHF. The CDR3 DNA sequence: TGTGCCAGCAGCGGATTGACAGGGGGGAGCAATCAGCCCCAGCATTTT. Supplemented by reference TRBV7-2 and TRBJ1-5, the full variable domain reads GAGVSQSPSNKVTEKGKDVELRCDPISGHTALYWYRQSLGQGLEFLIYFQGNSAPDKSGLPSDRFSAERTGGSVSTLTIQRTQQEDSAVYLCASSGLTGGSNQPQHFGDGTRLSIL.